The rows below give T cell receptor beta chains drawn from one sample of a study of PD-L1 blockade in urothelial cancer. The method was immunoSEQ multiplex PCR; TCRdb's version includes in-frame clones alone and lacks a portion of them. This table has roughly 95,000 clones, more than 75% appearing once. The sample was PBMCs, taken around atezolizumab (anti-PD-L1) treatment. The source is a man aged 55 to 70 with urothelial cancer. The CDR3 runs from the conserved cysteine through the conserved F or W. The order of the fields is CDR3 DNA, CDR3 protein, J gene, D gene, V gene, clone size, CDR3 length. A D gene is named only where the DNA matches it firmly. Clone size, where shown, is once, few, many, or a class for clones that have expanded.

TGTGCCAGCAGCTTTCGCGGGGACAGGGTCAGTGAAGCTTTCTTT	CASSFRGDRVSEAFF	TRBJ1-1	-	TRBV21-1	-	15
TGTGCCAGCAGCGAGCGGGGCGTCCCTAGCACAGATACGCAGTATTTT	CASSERGVPSTDTQYF	TRBJ2-3	TRBD2	TRBV9	once	16
TGTGCCAGCAGTGTAGCGGCGAACACCGGGGAGCTGTTTTTT	CASSVAANTGELFF	TRBJ2-2	-	TRBV9	-	14
TGTGCCACGCCCCCATTAGCGGGAGTCCGAAATGAGCAGTTCTTC	CATPPLAGVRNEQFF	TRBJ2-1	TRBD2	TRBV6-1	-	15
TGTGCCAGCTCACCCAGGGAGGGGTTCTACGAGCAGTACTTC	CASSPREGFYEQYF	TRBJ2-7	TRBD2	TRBV18	-	14
TGTGCCAGCAGGGTGGGACAGGTGAACACCGGGGAGCTGTTTTTT	CASRVGQVNTGELFF	TRBJ2-2	TRBD1	TRBV6-1	-	15
TGTGCCATCTCCACTCCAACTCAAGAGACCCAGTACTTC	CAISTPTQETQYF	TRBJ2-5	-	TRBV11-1	few	13
TGTGCCAGCAGTATTCGACAGGGCTCCTACGAGCAGTACTTC	CASSIRQGSYEQYF	TRBJ2-7	TRBD1	TRBV28	few	14
TGCGCCAGCAGTGACGCAGGGAGGAACTATGGCTACACCTTC	CASSDAGRNYGYTF	TRBJ1-2	-	TRBV10-1	-	14
TGTGCCAGCAGCCTGGACAGCTCCTACAATGAGCAGTTCTTC	CASSLDSSYNEQFF	TRBJ2-1	-	TRBV11-3	-	14
TGTGCCAGCAGACCCACAGGGGTAATTAGAGCCCAGCATTTT	CASRPTGVIRAQHF	TRBJ1-5	TRBD1	TRBV6-1	once	14
TGTGCCAGCAGCGCGCGGGAGAACACTGAAGCTTTCTTT	CASSARENTEAFF	TRBJ1-1	-	TRBV9	-	13
TGTGCCACCAGCAGAGATCGCCCTCGTAGCGGGGAGCTGTTTTTT	CATSRDRPRSGELFF	TRBJ2-2	-	TRBV15	-	15
TGTGCCAGCAGCTTCCGGGGGGCCCCCGCAGATACGCAGTATTTT	CASSFRGAPADTQYF	TRBJ2-3	-	TRBV7-9	-	15
TGTGTCAGAAGCCCCCGGGACAGGAGGTATGGCTACACCTTC	CVRSPRDRRYGYTF	TRBJ1-2	-	TRBV7-5	few	14
TGTGCCAGCTCACCCCTAAGGGACAGCAACACTGAAGCTTTCTTT	CASSPLRDSNTEAFF	TRBJ1-1	TRBD1	TRBV18	-	15
TGTGCCAGTAGTATCGGACAGGGGGTTGAAAAACTGTTTTTT	CASSIGQGVEKLFF	TRBJ1-4	TRBD1	TRBV19	-	14
TGTGCCAGCAGTATACTTGGGACTACCCACGGGAAGAATGAGCAGTTCTTC	CASSILGTTHGKNEQFF	TRBJ2-1	TRBD2	TRBV28	once	17
TGTGCCAGCAGCTTGATGGGACTAGGGGCGGATGAGCAGTTCTTC	CASSLMGLGADEQFF	TRBJ2-1	TRBD2	TRBV7-9	-	15
TGCAGCGTTGACGGCCTAGCGGGAGCCTACTACGAGCAGTACTTC	CSVDGLAGAYYEQYF	TRBJ2-7	TRBD2	TRBV29-1	-	15
TGTGCCAGTAGTACTAGCGGGAGTTACAATGAGCAGTTCTTC	CASSTSGSYNEQFF	TRBJ2-1	TRBD2	TRBV19	-	14
TGTGCCAGCAGTCCAGGAATCACAGATACGCAGTATTTT	CASSPGITDTQYF	TRBJ2-3	-	TRBV6-4	once	13
TGTGCCAGCAGTGAAGTTGGGGACACGGTGGGCGGCTACACCTTC	CASSEVGDTVGGYTF	TRBJ1-2	-	TRBV6-4	-	15
TGTGCCAGCAGCCAAGGACTAGCGGGAGTTACAGATACGCAGTATTTT	CASSQGLAGVTDTQYF	TRBJ2-3	TRBD2	TRBV7-3	-	16
TGTGCCAGCAGTTATTCCTTCGGGGAGACCCAGTACTTC	CASSYSFGETQYF	TRBJ2-5	-	TRBV6-5	-	13
TGTGCCAGCAGCTTGAATCCAGAAATATTCAATGAGCAGTTCTTC	CASSLNPEIFNEQFF	TRBJ2-1	-	TRBV5-6	-	15
TGCGCCAGCAGCTTGGACTTGGGAAACACCATATATTTT	CASSLDLGNTIYF	TRBJ1-3	-	TRBV5-1	-	13
TGTGCCAGCAGTCGACTGGGCGGGGAGTCTCTGGCTTTCTTT	CASSRLGGESLAFF	TRBJ1-1	-	TRBV6-4	-	14
TGTGCCAGCAGTTCCGACCACCGGGACAGGGGCCCAGATACGCAGTATTTT	CASSSDHRDRGPDTQYF	TRBJ2-3	TRBD1	TRBV27	-	17
TGTGCCAGTCGGGCACAGGGGGCGGGGGAGACCCAGTACTTC	CASRAQGAGETQYF	TRBJ2-5	TRBD1	TRBV19	-	14
TGTGCCAGCAGCTCCTGGGGAGGATTGGCAGATACGCAGTATTTT	CASSSWGGLADTQYF	TRBJ2-3	-	TRBV5-8	-	15
TGTGCCAGCAGTTACCATAGGGAGGAGACCCAGTACTTC	CASSYHREETQYF	TRBJ2-5	-	TRBV6-5	-	13